Each of the 12 T cell receptor beta chains below was sequenced from the same sample in a study of identifying expanded T cells in peripheral blood. Data came from immunoSEQ multiplex PCR; TCRdb stores just in-frame clones and leaves some out. Of about 100,000 clones in the sample, 88% were seen once. Sequencing was carried out using blood. These receptors were taken from a person aged 18 to 75 in good health.

Written as DNA, the CDR3 is TGTGCCAGCAGTTTAGGTCGGCGGGGGCCCCAGCATTTT. Translated, it gives CASSLGRRGPQHF. V and J are TRBV28 and TRBJ1-5; D uncertain. V dropped 2 bases and J dropped 9 bases, with 11 bases sitting between them. CDR1 is MDHEN and CDR2 is SYDVKM in the germline V gene. The CDR3 is 13 amino acids.

The V and J genes are TRBV28 and TRBJ2-5; the match to TRBD1 covers 12 bases. V lost 1 base to trimming and J lost 6 bases; unmatched junction nucleotides: 6. This CDR3 comprises 16 residues. Germline V gene lookup returns CDR1 MDHEN and CDR2 SYDVKM. DNA of the CDR3: TGTGCCAGCAGTTTATTAGGGACAGGGGGCCTGAAGACCCAGTACTTC. It encodes CASSLLGTGGLKTQYF.

The table lists this clone with a few counts. The rearrangement joins TRBV4-1 to TRBJ2-5; D is uncertain. The V gene's germline CDR1 is MGHRA and CDR2 YSYEKL. V lost 4 bases and J lost 2, with 11 bases in between. This CDR3 is built from 14 residues. CDR3 amino acids: CASSRGRMQETQYF. The CDR3, as DNA: TGCGCCAGCAGCCGCGGACGGATGCAAGAGACCCAGTACTTC.

V and J are TRBV6-6 and TRBJ2-7; D possibly corresponds to TRBD1 (7 bases). Trimming removed 0 bases at V and 1 base at J, with 13 bases between. The germline V gene encodes CDR1 MNHNY and CDR2 SVGAGI (reference sequence). The CDR3 has 16 amino acids. DNA for the CDR3: TGTGCCAGCAGTTACTCAGGCAGGGGGGATTCCTACGAGCAGTACTTC. It translates to CASSYSGRGDSYEQYF.

The rearrangement links TRBV6-5 to TRBJ2-7; D is possibly TRBD1 (5 bases). Trimming took 0 bases from V and 2 from J, leaving 11 bases between them. The CDR3 has 15 residues. Per germline, CDR1 MNHEY and CDR2 SVGAGI. CDR3 DNA: TGTGCCAGCAGTTACTCCCTACAGGAAACCTACGAGCAGTACTTC. It codes for CASSYSLQETYEQYF.

This clone was seen only a few times. The V call is TRBV2, the J call TRBJ2-7; D is perhaps TRBD2 (5 bases). V lost 9 bases and J 6 bases, leaving 15 bases between the germline ends. Germline CDR1 is SNHLY and CDR2 is FYNNEI. This CDR3 is built from 12 residues. CDR3 residues: CARRTDSAEQYF. CDR3 in DNA: TGTGCCAGACGGACTGATTCCGCCGAGCAGTACTTC. The complete variable domain, with remaining parts taken from reference TRBV2 and TRBJ2-7, reads EPEVTQTPSHQVTQMGQEVILRCVPISNHLYFYWYRQILGQKVEFLVSFYNNEISEKSEIFDDQFSVERPDGSNFTLKIRSTKLEDSAMYFCARRTDSAEQYFGPGTRLTVT.

The chain joins TRBV4-1 to TRBJ1-6; D unresolved. Trimming pared 4 bases from V and 14 bases from J, leaving 12 bases between. Germline CDR1 MGHRA, CDR2 YSYEKL. The CDR3 runs to 12 residues. The CDR3 nucleotides are TGCGCCAGCAGCCCGCCCCCAGGAACCCTCCACTTT. Residues: CASSPPPGTLHF.

The chain combines TRBV29-1 with TRBJ2-5; 7 positions match TRBD1. With 4 bases clipped from V and 5 bases from J, the junction kept 7 bases outside the gene matches. The CDR3 loop spans 13 amino acids. CDR1 and CDR2 from the germline V gene are SQVTM and ANQGSEA. CDR3: CSVVPGQWETQYF. CDR3 coding DNA: TGCAGCGTTGTCCCGGGACAGTGGGAGACCCAGTACTTC.

The chain employs TRBV5-1 and TRBJ1-1, with D perhaps TRBD1 (6 bases). Germline CDR1 is SGHRS and CDR2 is YFSETQ. There are 14 residues in the CDR3. V was trimmed by 8 bases and J by 1 base, leaving 15 bases between them. CDR3 region: CASRTAPENTEAFF. CDR3 DNA sequence: TGCGCCAGTCGGACAGCGCCGGAGAACACTGAAGCTTTCTTT. Full variable domain (rest looked up from reference TRBV5-1 and TRBJ1-1): KAGVTQTPRYLIKTRGQQVTLSCSPISGHRSVSWYQQTPGQGLQFLFEYFSETQRNKGNFPGRFSGRQFSNSRSEMNVSTLELGDSALYLCASRTAPENTEAFFGQGTRLTVV.

The V call is TRBV4-2, the J call TRBJ2-5; 9 nucleotides match TRBD1. The closer fit of TRBJ2-7 to the DNA end suggests the J call may be wrong. This CDR3 has 14 amino acids. Per the germline V gene, CDR1 is LGHNA and CDR2 is YNFKEQ. CDR3 protein: CASSQSGTGLEQYF. The CDR3 DNA sequence: TGTGCCAGCAGCCAGTCCGGGACAGGGCTCGAGCAGTACTTC.

This sequence joins TRBV28 and TRBJ2-6; D may match TRBD1 or TRBD2 (5 bases each). Germline loops: CDR1 MDHEN, CDR2 SYDVKM. CDR3 length: 16 residues. Trimming removed 5 bases from V and 0 bases from J, with 11 bases in between. The CDR3 region has the DNA TGTGCCAGCAGTACCCGGGACGGCTCTGGGGCCAACGTCCTGACTTTC. It yields the protein CASSTRDGSGANVLTF.

This chain links TRBV18 with TRBJ1-2; D unresolved. The V gene's germline CDR1 is KGHSH and CDR2 LQKENI. The V and J ends lost 3 bases and 5 bases respectively, with 13 bases between them. The CDR3 runs to 14 residues. In DNA, the CDR3 is TGTGCCAGCTCACCCGACGTGGGCACGTATGGCTACACCTTC. Protein sequence: CASSPDVGTYGYTF.